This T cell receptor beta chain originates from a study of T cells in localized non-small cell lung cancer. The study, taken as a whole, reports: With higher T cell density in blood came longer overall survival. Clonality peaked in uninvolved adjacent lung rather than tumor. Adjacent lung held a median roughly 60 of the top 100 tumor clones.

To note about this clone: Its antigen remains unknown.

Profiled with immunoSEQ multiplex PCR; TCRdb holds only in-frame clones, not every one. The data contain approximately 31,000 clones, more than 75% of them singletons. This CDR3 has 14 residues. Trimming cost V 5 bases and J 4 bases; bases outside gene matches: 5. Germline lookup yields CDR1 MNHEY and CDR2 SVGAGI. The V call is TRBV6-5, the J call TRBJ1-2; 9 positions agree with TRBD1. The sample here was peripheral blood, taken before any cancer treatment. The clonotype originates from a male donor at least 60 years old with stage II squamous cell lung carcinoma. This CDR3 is CASSRRDRAYGYTF. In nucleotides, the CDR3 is TGTGCCAGCAGTCGCCGGGACAGGGCCTATGGCTACACCTTC.